Following are 28 T cell receptor beta chains from one sample sequenced in a study of T cell responses to AZD1222 COVID-19 vaccine. Generated by immunoSEQ multiplex PCR, the TCRdb table keeps only in-frame clones and is missing some. Of about 100,000 clones in the sample, about 90% were seen once. This specimen consisted of peripheral blood, obtained on day 0 of AZD1222 vaccination. These receptors all come from an adult in good health.

This chain joins TRBV4-2 and TRBJ1-1; TRBD1 matches 8 bases. The CDR3 is 13 amino acids. Trimming cost V 1 base and J 6 bases; bases outside gene matches: 1. CDR1 LGHNA and CDR2 YNFKEQ come from the germline V gene. CDR3 protein: CASSQGTGPEAFF. CDR3 DNA: TGTGCCAGCAGCCAAGGGACAGGGCCTGAAGCTTTCTTT.

V is TRBV27 and J is TRBJ1-3; possibly TRBD1 for D (6 bases). CDR1 and CDR2 from the germline V gene are MNHEY and SMNVEV (reference sequence). The CDR3 consists of 18 residues. Trimming removed 5 bases at V and 0 bases at J, with 20 bases between. The CDR3: CASSLAIPTGSSGNTIYF. The CDR3 DNA sequence: TGTGCCAGCAGTCTCGCGATTCCCACAGGGAGCTCTGGAAACACCATATATTTT.

The rearrangement links TRBV7-6 to TRBJ2-3; D could derive from TRBD1 or TRBD2 (5 bases each). Germline V gives CDR1 SGHVS, CDR2 FNYEAQ. The CDR3 is 16 residues long. Trimming shortened V by 5 bases and J by 6 bases, and 21 bases separated the two germline ends. The CDR3 nucleotides read TGTGCCAGCAGCCCCCGTGGAACTCGGGGCTTCGATACGCAGTATTTT. Protein sequence: CASSPRGTRGFDTQYF.

V and J are TRBV27 and TRBJ1-4; TRBD1 is a possible D gene (6 bases). The CDR3 is 16 amino acids. CDR1 and CDR2 from the germline V gene are MNHEY and SMNVEV (reference sequence). The ends were cut back, 6 bases at V and 8 bases at J, with 22 bases in the middle. The CDR3 nucleotides are TGTGCCAGCAGCACTTATCGACAGGCTACAGGGGAAAAACTGTTTTTT. As protein: CASSTYRQATGEKLFF.

CDR3: CASKFSNSGNDNEQFF. CDR3 nucleotide sequence: TGTGCCAGCAAATTCTCAAATAGCGGGAACGACAATGAGCAGTTCTTC. The chain recombines TRBV27 with TRBJ2-1, with 8 positions matching TRBD2. The V gene end was trimmed by 7 bases and the J gene end by 5 bases; junction bases not matched to a gene: 13. CDR3 length: 16 amino acids. The V gene's germline CDR1 is MNHEY and CDR2 SMNVEV (reference sequence).

This chain joins TRBV28 and TRBJ1-2; D ambiguous. The germline V gene encodes CDR1 MDHEN and CDR2 SYDVKM. V lost 2 bases to trimming and J lost 5 bases, with 18 bases between them. There are 16 residues in the CDR3. CDR3 nucleotides: TGTGCCAGCAGTTTAGTTGCCGGGTCCTACTGGTATGGCTACACCTTC. Translating it yields CASSLVAGSYWYGYTF.

The chain carries TRBV27 and TRBJ2-1; 10 nucleotides agree with TRBD2. Germline V CDR1 and CDR2: MNHEY, SMNVEV (reference sequence). CDR3 length: 15 residues. J was trimmed by 5 bases and V by 8 bases; bases with no gene match: 9. The CDR3 spells CASSLFLAGDNEQFF. Written as DNA, the CDR3 is TGTGCCAGCTCGTTATTCCTAGCGGGAGACAATGAGCAGTTCTTC.

This chain joins TRBV4-2 and TRBJ2-7; D unresolved. Trimming pared 4 bases from V and 5 bases from J, leaving 12 bases between. Germline loops: CDR1 LGHNA, CDR2 YNFKEQ. The CDR3 covers 13 residues. DNA for the CDR3: TGTGCCAGCAGCCCCCTATATCGCCACGAGCAGTACTTC. Translation: CASSPLYRHEQYF.

The genes are TRBV20-1 and TRBJ2-7, with D unresolved. The CDR3 runs to 11 residues. Per the germline V gene, CDR1 is DFQATT and CDR2 is SNEGSKA (reference sequence). The ends were cut back, 0 bases at V and 10 bases at J, with 10 bases in the middle. The DNA for the CDR3 is TGCAGTGCTAGAGATGGGCCTAGTCAGTACTTC. Translating it yields CSARDGPSQYF.

V and J are TRBV18 and TRBJ2-7; the match to TRBD2 covers 11 bases. CDR1 KGHSH and CDR2 LQKENI come from the germline V gene. The CDR3 loop spans 16 amino acids. Unmatched junction bases numbered 4, after V lost 3 bases and J lost 0 bases. The CDR3 reads CASSPMTSGTSYEQYF. The CDR3 bases are TGTGCCAGCTCACCCATGACTAGCGGGACCTCCTACGAGCAGTACTTC.

The chain is built from TRBV11-2 and TRBJ1-3, with D unresolved. The V gene's germline CDR1 is SGHAT and CDR2 FQNNGV. The CDR3 consists of 17 residues. V gave up 2 bases and J gave up 4 bases, with 18 bases separating them. CDR3 coding DNA: TGTGCCAGCAGCTTATTCGACGTCAGTTCTCTGGGAAACACCATATATTTT. Its translation is CASSLFDVSSLGNTIYF.

The chain's CDR3 is CASSYRYSYEQYF. CDR3 coding DNA: TGTGCCAGCAGCTATAGGTACTCCTACGAGCAGTACTTC. This sequence joins TRBV11-3 and TRBJ2-7; D is undetermined. The germline V and J ends were trimmed by 4 bases and 0 bases, with 7 bases remaining between them. The CDR3 is 13 residues long. Germline V gene lookup returns CDR1 SGHNT and CDR2 YENEEA.

The chain couples TRBV2 to TRBJ1-5, with a possible D match to TRBD1 (6 bases). The CDR3 is made up of 14 amino acids. Trimming stripped 4 bases from V and 5 bases from J, with 12 bases between. CDR1 SNHLY and CDR2 FYNNEI come from the germline V gene. The CDR3 reads CASSGADRYQPQHF. CDR3 sequence (DNA): TGTGCCAGCAGTGGGGCTGACAGGTATCAGCCCCAGCATTTT.

This clone was detected only once. The chain combines TRBV28 with TRBJ2-5; TRBD1 might be the D (6 bases). Germline V gene data show CDR1 as MDHEN and CDR2 as SYDVKM. Trimming took off 8 bases at V and 4 bases at J, with 17 bases between the two ends. This CDR3 region has 14 residues. CDR3 nucleotides: TGTGCCAGCGAACAACCAGGGGCTCGAGAGACCCAGTACTTC. It specifies CASEQPGARETQYF.

V gene TRBV30 combines with J gene TRBJ1-3, with D unclear. CDR1 GTSNPN and CDR2 SVGIG come from the germline V gene (reference sequence). Between the trimmed V and J ends, which lost 4 bases and 0 bases, there was a span of 10 bases. The CDR3 spans 14 residues. The CDR3 DNA follows: TGTGCCTGGAATAGCTTTCTCTCTGGAAACACCATATATTTT. Encoded protein: CAWNSFLSGNTIYF.

The rearrangement joins TRBV28 to TRBJ1-5; 7 bases map to TRBD1. After removal of 8 bases from V and 3 bases from J, the junction contained 7 bases not matched to a gene. There are 14 residues in the CDR3. Germline V gene sequence: CDR1 MDHEN, CDR2 SYDVKM. The CDR3 is CASENRGSNQPQHF. CDR3 bases: TGTGCCAGCGAAAACAGGGGATCCAATCAGCCCCAGCATTTT.

This clone was seen just once. The chain has TRBV21-1 and TRBJ1-5; the D call of TRBD1 is as the table states it, not checked on the DNA. TRBV21-1 is shown as a pseudogene. The CDR3 contains 15 residues. CDR3 protein: CASNETYSFNQPQHF. As DNA, the CDR3 is TGTGCCAGCAACGAAACCTACAGCTTCAATCAGCCCCAGCATTTT.

The chain has TRBV7-2 and TRBJ2-3; 7 bases line up with TRBD2. This CDR3 has 17 residues. CDR1 SGHTA and CDR2 FQGNSA come from the germline V gene. V dropped 1 base and J dropped 3; count of bases not matched to a gene: 10. The CDR3 reads CASSLVIGGGGTDTQYF. The CDR3 DNA is TGTGCCAGCAGCTTAGTTATCGGAGGCGGGGGAACAGATACGCAGTATTTT.

This clone was seen a few times. This chain uses TRBV30 with TRBJ1-2; D not certain. CDR3 length equals 16 residues. CDR1 and CDR2 (germline): GTSNPN, SVGIG (reference sequence). Trimming stripped 3 bases from V and 8 bases from J, with 25 bases between. CDR3 nucleotides: TGTGCCTGGAGCGACCCGGTTGTGGGGTCCCGAGGGGGCTACACCTTC. It codes for CAWSDPVVGSRGGYTF. Looking up the rest from reference TRBV30 and TRBJ1-2 gives the full variable domain: SQTIHQWPATLVQPVGSPLSLECTVEGTSNPNLYWYRQAAGRGLQLLFYSVGIGQISSEVPQNLSASRPQDRQFILSSKKLLLSDSGFYLCAWSDPVVGSRGGYTFGSGTRLTVV.

This clone was recorded a few times. The rearrangement uses TRBV7-9 and TRBJ1-1, with D possibly matching TRBD1 (5 bases). From germline, CDR1 is SEHNR and CDR2 FQNEAQ (reference sequence). The CDR3 sequence is 16 residues long. Trimming pared 0 bases from V and 1 base from J, leaving 12 bases between. The CDR3 DNA follows: TGTGCCAGCAGCTTAGCGGGGGGTTCGAGGAACACTGAAGCTTTCTTT. Protein: CASSLAGGSRNTEAFF.

The J gene is TRBJ2-3, the V gene TRBV5-1; 8 bases are a match to TRBD1. Looked up from germline, CDR1 is SGHRS and CDR2 is YFSETQ. V dropped 5 bases and J dropped 0; count of bases not matched to a gene: 2. The CDR3 is 14 amino acids. CDR3 nucleotide sequence: TGCGCCAGCAGGGGACAGGTTAGCACAGATACGCAGTATTTT. The encoded protein is CASRGQVSTDTQYF.

The rearrangement links TRBV4-1 to TRBJ2-1, with 8 positions matching TRBD2. From germline, CDR1 is MGHRA and CDR2 YSYEKL. CDR3 length: 20 residues. The ends lost 1 base at V and 4 bases at J; junction bases unmatched: 18. CDR3 DNA: TGCGCCAGCAGCCAAGTCCCGGGGGGGGTGCGGGAGGCTAAGTACAATGAGCAGTTCTTC. Translating gives CASSQVPGGVREAKYNEQFF.

This rearrangement joins TRBV27 to TRBJ2-3; 7 nucleotides match TRBD1. V shed 2 bases, J shed 3 bases, and the junction held 5 bases outside the gene matches. CDR3 length: 15 residues. The germline V gene has CDR1 MNHEY and CDR2 SMNVEV (reference sequence). CDR3 amino acids: CASSLAGTATDTQYF. The CDR3 nucleotides are TGTGCCAGCAGTTTAGCCGGGACAGCGACAGATACGCAGTATTTT.

The chain combines TRBV28 with TRBJ1-5, with D possibly TRBD1 on 5 matching bases. Deletions cut 8 bases from V and 4 bases from J, with 12 bases between. This CDR3 comprises 13 residues. CDR1 is MDHEN, CDR2 SYDVKM, per germline. CDR3 region: CASSDSLNQPQHF. The DNA of the CDR3 is TGTGCCAGCTCTGACAGCCTGAATCAGCCCCAGCATTTT.

This clone was observed once. The J gene is TRBJ2-7, the V gene TRBV19, with a tentative D call TRBD2 (6 bases). CDR1 is LNHDA, CDR2 SQIVND, per germline (reference sequence). V dropped 3 bases and J dropped 2 bases, with 20 bases sitting between them. The CDR3 is made up of 17 amino acids. DNA of the CDR3: TGTGCCAGTAGTATCTTTCCCCCACGCGCGGGGCCCTACGAGCAGTACTTC. This sequence encodes CASSIFPPRAGPYEQYF.

The chain carries TRBV19 and TRBJ1-1; unclear D gene. The CDR3 has 12 residues. Germline loops: CDR1 LNHDA, CDR2 SQIVND (reference sequence). The V and J ends lost 6 bases and 6 bases respectively, with 11 bases between them. DNA for the CDR3: TGTGCCAGTAGGCCGGGGTGGCCTGAAGCTTTCTTT. Protein: CASRPGWPEAFF.

V usage is TRBV7-2 and J usage is TRBJ1-1; D perhaps matches TRBD1 (5 bases). The CDR3 sequence is 15 residues long. The V end lost 1 base, the J end lost 1 base, and 10 bases lay between the germline ends. The V gene's germline CDR1 is SGHTA and CDR2 FQGNSA. The CDR3 sequence: CASSLGGGGNTEAFF. As DNA, the CDR3 is TGTGCCAGCAGCTTAGGCGGGGGGGGGAACACTGAAGCTTTCTTT.

This clone was recorded a few times. The chain uses TRBV11-2 and TRBJ2-2; no definite D call. Germline values: CDR1 SGHAT, CDR2 FQNNGV. V was clipped by 2 bases and J by 1 base, with 5 bases between them. The CDR3 has 14 amino acids. CDR3: CASSLTGNTGELFF. The CDR3 DNA reads as TGTGCCAGCAGCTTAACGGGGAACACCGGGGAGCTGTTTTTT.